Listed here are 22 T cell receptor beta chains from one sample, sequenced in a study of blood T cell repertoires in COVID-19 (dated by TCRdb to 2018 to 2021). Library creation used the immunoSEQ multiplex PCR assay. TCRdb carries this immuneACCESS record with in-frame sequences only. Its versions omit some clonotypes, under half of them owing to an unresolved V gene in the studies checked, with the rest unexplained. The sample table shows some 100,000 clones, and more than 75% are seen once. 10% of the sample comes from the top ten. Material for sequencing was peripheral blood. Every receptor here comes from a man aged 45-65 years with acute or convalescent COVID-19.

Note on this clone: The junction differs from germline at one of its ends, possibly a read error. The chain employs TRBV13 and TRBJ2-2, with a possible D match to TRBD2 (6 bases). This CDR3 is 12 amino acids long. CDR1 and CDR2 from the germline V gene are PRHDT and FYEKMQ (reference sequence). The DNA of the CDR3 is TGTGCCAGCAGCTTCATGACCCGGGAGTTGTTTTTT. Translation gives CASSFMTRELFF.

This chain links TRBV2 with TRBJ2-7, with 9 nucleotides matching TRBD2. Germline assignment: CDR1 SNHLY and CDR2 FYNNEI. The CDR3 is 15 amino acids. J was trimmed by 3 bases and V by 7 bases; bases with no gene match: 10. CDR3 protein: CASKGGAGGYYEQYF. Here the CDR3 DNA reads TGTGCCAGCAAGGGGGGAGCGGGAGGTTACTACGAGCAGTACTTC. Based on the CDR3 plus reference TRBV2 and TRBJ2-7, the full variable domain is EPEVTQTPSHQVTQMGQEVILRCVPISNHLYFYWYRQILGQKVEFLVSFYNNEISEKSEIFDDQFSVERPDGSNFTLKIRSTKLEDSAMYFCASKGGAGGYYEQYFGPGTRLTVT.

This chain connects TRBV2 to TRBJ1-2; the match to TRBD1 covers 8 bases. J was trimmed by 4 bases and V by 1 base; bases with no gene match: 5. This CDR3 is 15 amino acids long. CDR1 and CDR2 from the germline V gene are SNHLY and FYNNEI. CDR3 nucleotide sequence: TGTGCCAGCAGTGAAGGGAACAGGGGGAGCTATGGCTACACCTTC. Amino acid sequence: CASSEGNRGSYGYTF. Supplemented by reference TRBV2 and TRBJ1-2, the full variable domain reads EPEVTQTPSHQVTQMGQEVILRCVPISNHLYFYWYRQILGQKVEFLVSFYNNEISEKSEIFDDQFSVERPDGSNFTLKIRSTKLEDSAMYFCASSEGNRGSYGYTFGSGTRLTVV.

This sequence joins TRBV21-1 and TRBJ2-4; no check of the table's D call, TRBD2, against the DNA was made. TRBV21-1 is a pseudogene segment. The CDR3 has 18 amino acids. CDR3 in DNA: TGTGCCAGCAGCCGAGGTCCGGGTGCCCTTTTAGCCAAAAACATTCAGTACTTC. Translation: CASSRGPGALLAKNIQYF.

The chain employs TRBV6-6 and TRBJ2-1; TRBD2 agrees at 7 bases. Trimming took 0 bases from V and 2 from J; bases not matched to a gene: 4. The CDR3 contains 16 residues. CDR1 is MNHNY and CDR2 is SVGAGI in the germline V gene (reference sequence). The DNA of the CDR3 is TGTGCCAGCAGTTACTCGTCCAGCGGGACCTACAATGAGCAGTTCTTC. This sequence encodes CASSYSSSGTYNEQFF.

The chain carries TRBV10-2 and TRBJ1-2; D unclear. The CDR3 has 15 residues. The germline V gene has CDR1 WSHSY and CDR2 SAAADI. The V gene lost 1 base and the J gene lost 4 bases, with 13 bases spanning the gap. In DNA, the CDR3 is TGCGCCAGCAGTGAGTGGGCAGGCATGGGCTATGGCTACACCTTC. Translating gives CASSEWAGMGYGYTF.

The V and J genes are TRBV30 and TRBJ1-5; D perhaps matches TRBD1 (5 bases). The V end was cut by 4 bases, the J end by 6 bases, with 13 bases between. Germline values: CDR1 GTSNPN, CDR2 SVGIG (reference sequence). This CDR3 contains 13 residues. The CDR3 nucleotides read TGTGCCTGGAATTCGGGGGGTAGTCAGCCCCAGCATTTT. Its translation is CAWNSGGSQPQHF. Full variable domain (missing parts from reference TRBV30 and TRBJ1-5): SQTIHQWPATLVQPVGSPLSLECTVEGTSNPNLYWYRQAAGRGLQLLFYSVGIGQISSEVPQNLSASRPQDRQFILSSKKLLLSDSGFYLCAWNSGGSQPQHFGDGTRLSIL.

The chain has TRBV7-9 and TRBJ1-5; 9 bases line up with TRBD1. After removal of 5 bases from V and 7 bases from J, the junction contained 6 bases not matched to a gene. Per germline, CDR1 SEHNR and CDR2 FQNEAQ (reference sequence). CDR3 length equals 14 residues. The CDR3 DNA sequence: TGTGCCAGCAGCCCAGGGACAGGGTCACAGCCCCAGCATTTT. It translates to CASSPGTGSQPQHF.

The CDR3 nucleotides read TGTGCCACCAGTCGGGGGAATAGCAATCAGCCCCAGCATTTT. This translates into CATSRGNSNQPQHF. The V and J genes are TRBV24-1 and TRBJ1-5; perhaps TRBD1 as D (5 bases). The V and J ends lost 6 bases and 0 bases respectively, with 8 bases between them. Germline V gene data show CDR1 as KGHDR and CDR2 as SFDVKD. This CDR3 is built from 14 residues.

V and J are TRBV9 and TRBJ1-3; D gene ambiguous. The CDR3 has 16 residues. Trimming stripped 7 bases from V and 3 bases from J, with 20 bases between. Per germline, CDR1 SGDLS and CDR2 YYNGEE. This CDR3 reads CASSSKGGLFGNTIYF. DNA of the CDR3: TGTGCCAGCTCATCGAAGGGAGGCCTATTTGGAAACACCATATATTTT.

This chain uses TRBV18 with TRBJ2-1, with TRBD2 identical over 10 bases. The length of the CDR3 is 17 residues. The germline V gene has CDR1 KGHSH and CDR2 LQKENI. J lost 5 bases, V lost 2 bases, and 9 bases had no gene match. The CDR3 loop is CASSPRAPSGGNNEQFF. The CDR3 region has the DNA TGTGCCAGCTCACCAAGAGCCCCTAGCGGGGGAAACAATGAGCAGTTCTTC.

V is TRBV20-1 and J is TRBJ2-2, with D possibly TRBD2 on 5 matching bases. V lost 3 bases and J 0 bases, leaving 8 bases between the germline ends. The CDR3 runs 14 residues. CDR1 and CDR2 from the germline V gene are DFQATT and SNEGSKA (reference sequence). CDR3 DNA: TGCAGTGCTAGTGCCGGGGCGAACACCGGGGAGCTGTTTTTT. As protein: CSASAGANTGELFF.

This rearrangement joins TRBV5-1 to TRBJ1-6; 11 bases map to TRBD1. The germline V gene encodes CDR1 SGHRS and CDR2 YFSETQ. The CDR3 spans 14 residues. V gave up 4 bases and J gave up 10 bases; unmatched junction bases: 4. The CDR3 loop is CASSRGQGESPLHF. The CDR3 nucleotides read TGCGCCAGCAGCAGGGGACAGGGGGAATCACCCCTCCACTTT. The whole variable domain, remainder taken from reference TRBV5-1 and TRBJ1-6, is KAGVTQTPRYLIKTRGQQVTLSCSPISGHRSVSWYQQTPGQGLQFLFEYFSETQRNKGNFPGRFSGRQFSNSRSEMNVSTLELGDSALYLCASSRGQGESPLHFGNGTRLTVT.

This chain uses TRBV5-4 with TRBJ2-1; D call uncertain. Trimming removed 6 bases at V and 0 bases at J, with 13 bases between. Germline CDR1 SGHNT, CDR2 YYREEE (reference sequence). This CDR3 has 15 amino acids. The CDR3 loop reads CASNNYRSSYNEQFF. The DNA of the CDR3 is TGTGCCAGCAACAACTACCGAAGCTCCTACAATGAGCAGTTCTTC.

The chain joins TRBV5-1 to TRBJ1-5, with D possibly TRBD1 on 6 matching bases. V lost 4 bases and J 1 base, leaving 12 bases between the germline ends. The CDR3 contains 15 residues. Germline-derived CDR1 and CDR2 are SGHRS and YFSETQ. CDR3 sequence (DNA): TGCGCCAGCAGCGAGGGGGTACGGAGCAATCAGCCCCAGCATTTT. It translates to CASSEGVRSNQPQHF.

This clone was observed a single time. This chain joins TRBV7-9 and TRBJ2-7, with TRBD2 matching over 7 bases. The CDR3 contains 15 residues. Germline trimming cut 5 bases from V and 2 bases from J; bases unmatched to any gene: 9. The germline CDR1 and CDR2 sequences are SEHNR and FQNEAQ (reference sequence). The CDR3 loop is CASSQTSAQPYEQYF. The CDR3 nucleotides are TGTGCCAGCAGCCAAACTAGCGCGCAGCCCTACGAGCAGTACTTC.

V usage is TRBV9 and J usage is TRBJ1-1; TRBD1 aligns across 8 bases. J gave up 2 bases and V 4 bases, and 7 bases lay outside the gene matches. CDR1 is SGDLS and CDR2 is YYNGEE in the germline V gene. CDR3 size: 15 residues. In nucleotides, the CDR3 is TGTGCCAGCAGCAACCCAGGGGGCGGAAACACTGAAGCTTTCTTT. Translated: CASSNPGGGNTEAFF.

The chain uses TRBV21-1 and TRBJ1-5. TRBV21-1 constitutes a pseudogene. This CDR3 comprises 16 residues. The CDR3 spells CASSGGDGDSNQPQHF. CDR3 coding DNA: TGTGCCAGCAGCGGAGGGGACGGTGATAGCAATCAGCCCCAGCATTTT.

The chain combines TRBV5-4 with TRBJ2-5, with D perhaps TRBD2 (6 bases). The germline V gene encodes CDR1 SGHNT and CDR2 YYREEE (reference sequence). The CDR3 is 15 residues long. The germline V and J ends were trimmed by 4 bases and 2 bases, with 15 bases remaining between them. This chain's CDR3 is CASSRALAQQETQYF. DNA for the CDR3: TGTGCCAGCAGCCGCGCTCTAGCGCAGCAAGAGACCCAGTACTTC. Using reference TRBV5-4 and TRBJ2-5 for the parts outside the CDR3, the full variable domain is ETGVTQSPTHLIKTRGQQVTLRCSSQSGHNTVSWYQQALGQGPQFIFQYYREEENGRGNFPPRFSGLQFPNYSSELNVNALELDDSALYLCASSRALAQQETQYFGPGTRLLVL.

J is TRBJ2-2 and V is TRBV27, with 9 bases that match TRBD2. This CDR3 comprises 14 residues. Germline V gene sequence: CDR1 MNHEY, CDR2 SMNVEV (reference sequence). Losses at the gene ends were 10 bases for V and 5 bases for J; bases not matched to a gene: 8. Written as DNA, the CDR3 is TGTGCCACCCTTAGCGGGAGAGGGACCGGGGAGCTGTTTTTT. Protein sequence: CATLSGRGTGELFF.

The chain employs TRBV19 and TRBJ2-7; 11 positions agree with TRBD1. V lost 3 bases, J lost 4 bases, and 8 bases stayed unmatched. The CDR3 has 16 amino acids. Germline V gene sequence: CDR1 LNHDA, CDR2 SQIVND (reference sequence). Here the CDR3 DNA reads TGTGCCAGTAGTATTGCGGGGACAGGGGGGTCTTACGAGCAGTACTTC. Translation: CASSIAGTGGSYEQYF.

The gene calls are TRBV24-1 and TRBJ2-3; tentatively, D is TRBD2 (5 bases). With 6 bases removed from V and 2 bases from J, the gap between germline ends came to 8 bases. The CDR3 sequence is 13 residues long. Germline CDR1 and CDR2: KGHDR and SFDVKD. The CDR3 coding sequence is TGTGCCACCAGTTGGCGGGCCACAGATACGCAGTATTTT. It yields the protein CATSWRATDTQYF.